Following are 14 T cell receptor beta chains from one sample sequenced in a study of blood T cell repertoires in COVID-19 (dated by TCRdb to about 2020). The library was built by means of the immunoSEQ multiplex PCR assay. TCRdb took over this immuneACCESS table, retaining in-frame rearrangements with V and J assigned. Such tables are incomplete; in checked studies, under half of the missing clones stem from an unresolved V gene, and the remainder is unexplained. The sample has around 100,000 clones on record, more than 70% of them singletons. The ten largest clones take up under 20% of the sample. Sequenced input: peripheral blood. These receptors were taken from a woman older than 75 in a cohort sampled during active COVID-19.

The V and J genes are TRBV5-1 and TRBJ2-3; the match to TRBD2 covers 10 bases. Germline assignment: CDR1 SGHRS and CDR2 YFSETQ. The CDR3 runs 16 residues. The V gene end was trimmed by 0 bases and the J gene end by 1 base; junction bases not matched to a gene: 2. The CDR3: CASSLATSGGTDTQYF. Here the CDR3 DNA reads TGCGCCAGCAGCTTGGCCACTAGCGGGGGCACAGATACGCAGTATTTT.

This rearrangement joins TRBV5-1 to TRBJ2-7, with 9 bases matching TRBD2. Per germline, CDR1 SGHRS and CDR2 YFSETQ. The CDR3 is 15 amino acids. V lost 4 bases, J lost 2 bases, and 7 bases stayed unmatched. The CDR3 is CASSRGLADTYEQYF. The CDR3 bases are TGCGCCAGCAGCAGGGGACTAGCTGACACCTACGAGCAGTACTTC.

The J gene is TRBJ1-2, the V gene TRBV6-5, with TRBD1 matching 7 bases. The length of the CDR3 is 13 residues. The germline V gene encodes CDR1 MNHEY and CDR2 SVGAGI. V was clipped by 5 bases and J by 5 bases; unmatched bases: 5. The CDR3: CASSPGTVYGYTF. The CDR3 nucleotides are TGTGCCAGCAGTCCAGGGACAGTGTATGGCTACACCTTC.

This clone occurred once. The rearrangement links TRBV21-1 to TRBJ2-7; whether TRBD1, the table's D call, matches the DNA was not checked. TRBV21-1 is a pseudogene segment. There are 14 residues in the CDR3. The CDR3 spells CASSTKGAIYEQYF. In DNA, the CDR3 is TGTGCCAGCAGCACAAAGGGGGCCATCTACGAGCAGTACTTC.

The CDR3 coding sequence is TGTGCCAGCAGTTACTCGGAACAGGGTAGTTCACCCCTCCACTTT. This gives the protein CASSYSEQGSSPLHF. The V call is TRBV6-6, the J call TRBJ1-6; D may be TRBD1 (6 bases). V was cut by 0 bases and J by 9 bases, with 12 bases left in between. Germline CDR1 MNHNY, CDR2 SVGAGI (reference sequence). The CDR3 is 15 amino acids.

The chain recombines TRBV28 with TRBJ2-1, with 11 bases lining up with TRBD2. V shed 4 bases and J 0 bases; nucleotides not matched to a gene: 11. The CDR3 sequence is 19 residues long. Looked up from germline, CDR1 is MDHEN and CDR2 is SYDVKM. CDR3 nucleotides: TGTGCCAGCAGTTCCCCCCTAGCGGGAGGACCAAGCTCCTACAATGAGCAGTTCTTC. Protein: CASSSPLAGGPSSYNEQFF.

The chain recombines TRBV19 with TRBJ1-5; maybe TRBD1 (5 bases). Trimming removed 5 bases from V and 4 bases from J, with 15 bases in between. Germline-derived CDR1 and CDR2 are LNHDA and SQIVND (reference sequence). CDR3 length: 15 residues. The DNA for the CDR3 is TGTGCCAGTAGTGCGCGGGACGGCTTTAATCAGCCCCAGCATTTT. Residues: CASSARDGFNQPQHF.

This clone was found once. The chain links TRBV4-1 to TRBJ1-5; TRBD1 might be the D (5 bases). CDR3 length: 20 amino acids. The V gene's germline CDR1 is MGHRA and CDR2 YSYEKL. V lost 2 bases and J lost 6, with 29 bases in between. In nucleotides, the CDR3 is TGCGCCAGCAGCCAACGGCTTGCGGCGGATGCCGGACAATTGGGTCAGCCCCAGCATTTT. Amino acids: CASSQRLAADAGQLGQPQHF.

This sequence joins TRBV19 and TRBJ2-7, with TRBD1 matching over 9 bases. V was pared by 10 bases and J by 1 base, with 8 bases of the junction left unmatched. The germline CDR1 and CDR2 sequences are LNHDA and SQIVND (reference sequence). The CDR3 spans 14 residues. CDR3 sequence reads: CATSDRGSSYEQYF. Here the CDR3 DNA reads TGTGCCACCTCGGACAGGGGTTCATCCTACGAGCAGTACTTC.

V gene TRBV30 combines with J gene TRBJ2-5, with D uncertain. The V end lost 6 bases, the J end lost 4 bases, and 6 bases lay between the germline ends. The CDR3 is 10 amino acids. From germline, CDR1 is GTSNPN and CDR2 SVGIG (reference sequence). CDR3 region: CACAAETQYF. The CDR3 nucleotides are TGTGCCTGCGCGGCAGAGACCCAGTACTTC.

The chain recombines TRBV19 with TRBJ1-5, with 7 nucleotides matching TRBD1. This CDR3 contains 16 residues. Per the germline V gene, CDR1 is LNHDA and CDR2 is SQIVND (reference sequence). V gave up 5 bases and J gave up 0 bases; unmatched junction bases: 7. The DNA of the CDR3 is TGTGCCAGTAGTCCATACGGGACAGATAGCAATCAGCCCCAGCATTTT. Residues: CASSPYGTDSNQPQHF.

The V and J genes are TRBV7-9 and TRBJ1-5; no firm D call. Between the trimmed V and J ends, which lost 1 base and 7 bases, there was a span of 5 bases. The germline CDR1 and CDR2 sequences are SEHNR and FQNEAQ (reference sequence). CDR3 length: 12 amino acids. The CDR3 spells CASSLVGQPQHF. CDR3 bases: TGTGCCAGCAGCTTAGTTGGCCAGCCCCAGCATTTT.

The chain couples TRBV19 to TRBJ2-7; 7 bases are shared with TRBD1. Trimming cost V 3 bases and J 7 bases; bases outside gene matches: 6. Germline V lookup: CDR1 LNHDA, CDR2 SQIVND (reference sequence). This CDR3 region has 13 residues. The CDR3 DNA reads as TGTGCCAGTAGTATGCGGACAGGCCCAGAGCAGTACTTC. Protein product: CASSMRTGPEQYF.

The J gene is TRBJ1-2, the V gene TRBV15; 7 nucleotides align to TRBD1. The trim removed 0 bases at V and 2 bases at J, leaving 3 bases unmatched. CDR1 LNHNV and CDR2 YYDKDF come from the germline V gene (reference sequence). This CDR3 contains 15 residues. The CDR3 reads CATSREGQSNYGYTF. The CDR3 coding sequence is TGTGCCACCAGCAGAGAGGGACAGTCGAACTATGGCTACACCTTC.